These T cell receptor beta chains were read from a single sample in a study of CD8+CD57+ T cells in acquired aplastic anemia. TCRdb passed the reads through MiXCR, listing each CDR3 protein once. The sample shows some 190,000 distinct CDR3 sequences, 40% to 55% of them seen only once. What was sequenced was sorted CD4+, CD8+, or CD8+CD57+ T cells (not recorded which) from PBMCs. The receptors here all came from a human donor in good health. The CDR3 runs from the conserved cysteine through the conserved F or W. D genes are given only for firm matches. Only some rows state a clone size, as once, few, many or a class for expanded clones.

TGTGCCAGCAGCGCAGACGGGTCAACTAATGAAAAACTGTTTTTT,CASSADGSTNEKLFF,TRBJ1-4,TRBV9,many,.
TGTGCCAGCAGTGCACAGGTGGGGTACGAGCAGTACTTC,CASSAQVGYEQYF,TRBJ2-7,TRBV2,many,.
TGCGCCAGCAGCCCGGATCCCGCTACGAGGGGGCAGTACTTC,CASSPDPATRGQYF,TRBJ2-7,TRBV5-1,many,.
TGTGCCAGCAGTCCCCCTGGGTTACCCGGGGAGCTGTTTTTT,CASSPPGLPGELFF,TRBJ2-2,TRBV6-1,few,.
TGTGCCAGCAGCCCACAAGGACCTAGCGGAGATACGCAGTATTTT,CASSPQGPSGDTQYF,TRBJ2-3,TRBV11-2,many,TRBD2
TGTGCCAGCAGTAAAACAGGGGATGAAAAACTGTTTTTT,CASSKTGDEKLFF,TRBJ1-4,TRBV6-1,few,TRBD1
TGTGCCAGCAGCGTATTCGGGGACGCTATCTACAATGAGCAGTTCTTC,CASSVFGDAIYNEQFF,TRBJ2-1,TRBV9,.,.
TGCAGCGTCAACTTGGGTACCTACGAGCAGTACTTC,CSVNLGTYEQYF,TRBJ2-7,TRBV29-1,.,.
TGTGCCACCAGTGGCGGGGCAGGGTCCTTCGAGCAGTACTTC,CATSGGAGSFEQYF,TRBJ2-7,TRBV24-1,.,.
TGTGCCACCAGGCAGGGGGCAAGCACTGAAGCTTTCTTT,CATRQGASTEAFF,TRBJ1-1,TRBV24-1,.,TRBD1
TGCAGTGCTAGTGGTCAGGGGGCGTGGGGTATTAGGACTGAAGCTTTCTTT,CSASGQGAWGIRTEAFF,TRBJ1-1,TRBV20-1,.,TRBD1
TGTGCCAGCAGCTGGGGACAGGGGCAAGAGACCCAGTACTTC,CASSWGQGQETQYF,TRBJ2-5,TRBV5-4,.,TRBD1
TGTGCCAGCAGTCGCGAACAGGGGTTTCGCACAGATACGCAGTATTTT,CASSREQGFRTDTQYF,TRBJ2-3,TRBV3-1,few,TRBD1
TGTGCCACCAGCAGAGAGCTGGGGGACGGACTAGCGCCCCAGTACTTC,CATSRELGDGLAPQYF,TRBJ2-5,TRBV15,.,TRBD2